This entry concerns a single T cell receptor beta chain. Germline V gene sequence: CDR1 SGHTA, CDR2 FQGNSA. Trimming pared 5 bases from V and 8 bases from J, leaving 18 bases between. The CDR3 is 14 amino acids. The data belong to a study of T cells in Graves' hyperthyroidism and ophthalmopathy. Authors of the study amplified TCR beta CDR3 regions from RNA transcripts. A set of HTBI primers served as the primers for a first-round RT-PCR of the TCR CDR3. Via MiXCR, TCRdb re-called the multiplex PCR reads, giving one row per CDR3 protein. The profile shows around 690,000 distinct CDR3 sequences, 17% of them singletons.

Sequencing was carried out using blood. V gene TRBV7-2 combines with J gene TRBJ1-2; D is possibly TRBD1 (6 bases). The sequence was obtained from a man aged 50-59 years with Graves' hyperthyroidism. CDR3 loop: CASSPAGAVGGYTF. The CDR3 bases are TGTGCCAGCAGCCCAGCAGGGGCTGTGGGCGGCTACACCTTC.